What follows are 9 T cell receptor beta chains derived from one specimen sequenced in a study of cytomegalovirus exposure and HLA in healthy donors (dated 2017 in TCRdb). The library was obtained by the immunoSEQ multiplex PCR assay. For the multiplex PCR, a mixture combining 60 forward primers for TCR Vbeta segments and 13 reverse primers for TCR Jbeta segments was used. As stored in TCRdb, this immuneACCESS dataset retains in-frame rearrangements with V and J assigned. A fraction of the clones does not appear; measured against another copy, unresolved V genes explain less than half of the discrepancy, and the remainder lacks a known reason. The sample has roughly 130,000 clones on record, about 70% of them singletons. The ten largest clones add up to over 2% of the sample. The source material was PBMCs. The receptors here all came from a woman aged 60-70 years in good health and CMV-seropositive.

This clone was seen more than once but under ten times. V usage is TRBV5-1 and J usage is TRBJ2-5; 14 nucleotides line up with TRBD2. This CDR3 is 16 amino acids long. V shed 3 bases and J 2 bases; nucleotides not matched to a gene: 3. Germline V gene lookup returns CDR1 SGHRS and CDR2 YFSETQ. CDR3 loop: CASSYGLAGGQETQYF. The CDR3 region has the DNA TGCGCCAGCAGCTATGGACTAGCGGGGGGTCAAGAGACCCAGTACTTC.

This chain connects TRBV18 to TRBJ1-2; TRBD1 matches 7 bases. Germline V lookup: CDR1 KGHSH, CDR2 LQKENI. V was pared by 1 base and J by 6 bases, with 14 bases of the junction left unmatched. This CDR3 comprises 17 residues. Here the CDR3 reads CASSPRVTGQGGNGYTF. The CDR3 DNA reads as TGTGCCAGCTCACCACGCGTGACCGGTCAGGGGGGTAATGGCTACACCTTC.

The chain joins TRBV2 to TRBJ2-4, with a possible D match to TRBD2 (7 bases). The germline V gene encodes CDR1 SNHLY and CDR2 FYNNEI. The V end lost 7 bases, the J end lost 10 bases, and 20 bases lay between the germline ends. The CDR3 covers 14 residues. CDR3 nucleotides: TGTGCCAGCAATCGGGGGGACACTCCGGGGATTCAGTACTTC. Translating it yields CASNRGDTPGIQYF.

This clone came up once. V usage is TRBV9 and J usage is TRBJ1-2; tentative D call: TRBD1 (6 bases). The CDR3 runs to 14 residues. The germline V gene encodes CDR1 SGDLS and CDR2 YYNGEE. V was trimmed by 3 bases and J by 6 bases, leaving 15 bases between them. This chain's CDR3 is CASSADRWTDGYTF. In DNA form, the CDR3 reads TGTGCCAGCAGCGCTGACAGGTGGACGGATGGCTACACCTTC.

The CDR3 sequence is CASSSTGQGSLYGYTF. The CDR3 DNA sequence: TGCGCCAGCAGCTCAACTGGACAGGGGTCCCTATATGGCTACACCTTC. The chain uses TRBV5-1 and TRBJ1-2; TRBD1 aligns across 9 bases. Germline V gene data show CDR1 as SGHRS and CDR2 as YFSETQ. CDR3 length: 16 amino acids. The J segment lost 5 bases and the V segment lost 3 bases, leaving 11 bases of the junction unmatched.

The CDR3 region has the DNA TGCAGCGCAGGACATCCCAACACCGGGGAGCTGTTTTTT. Residues: CSAGHPNTGELFF. The chain joins TRBV29-1 to TRBJ2-2, with D possibly being TRBD1 (5 bases). Germline assignment: CDR1 SQVTM and CDR2 ANQGSEA. V was clipped by 7 bases and J by 2 bases, with 11 bases between them. The CDR3 is made up of 13 amino acids.

The chain's CDR3 is CASSLEAFDEKLFF. The CDR3 nucleotides are TGTGCCAGCAGCTTAGAAGCATTTGATGAAAAACTGTTTTTT. V usage is TRBV7-6 and J usage is TRBJ1-4, with unresolved D. Germline CDR1 reads SGHVS; CDR2 reads FNYEAQ. CDR3 length: 14 residues. V lost 1 base to trimming and J lost 6 bases, with 9 bases between them. Full variable domain (outside the CDR3, taken from reference TRBV7-6 and TRBJ1-4): GAGVSQSPRYKVTKRGQDVALRCDPISGHVSLYWYRQALGQGPEFLTYFNYEAQQDKSGLPNDRFSAERPEGSISTLTIQRTEQRDSAMYRCASSLEAFDEKLFFGSGTQLSVL.

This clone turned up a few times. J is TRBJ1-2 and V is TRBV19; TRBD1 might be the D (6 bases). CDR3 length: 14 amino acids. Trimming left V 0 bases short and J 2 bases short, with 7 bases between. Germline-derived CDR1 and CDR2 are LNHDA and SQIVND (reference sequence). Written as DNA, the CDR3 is TGTGCCAGTAGTATAGATCAGGGGAACTATGGCTACACCTTC. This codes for CASSIDQGNYGYTF.

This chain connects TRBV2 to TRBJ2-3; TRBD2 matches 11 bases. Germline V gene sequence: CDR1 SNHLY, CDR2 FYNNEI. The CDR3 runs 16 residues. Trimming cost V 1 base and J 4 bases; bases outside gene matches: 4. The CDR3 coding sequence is TGTGCCAGCAGTGAAGGGTTAGCGGGGGGGTCAGATACGCAGTATTTT. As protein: CASSEGLAGGSDTQYF.